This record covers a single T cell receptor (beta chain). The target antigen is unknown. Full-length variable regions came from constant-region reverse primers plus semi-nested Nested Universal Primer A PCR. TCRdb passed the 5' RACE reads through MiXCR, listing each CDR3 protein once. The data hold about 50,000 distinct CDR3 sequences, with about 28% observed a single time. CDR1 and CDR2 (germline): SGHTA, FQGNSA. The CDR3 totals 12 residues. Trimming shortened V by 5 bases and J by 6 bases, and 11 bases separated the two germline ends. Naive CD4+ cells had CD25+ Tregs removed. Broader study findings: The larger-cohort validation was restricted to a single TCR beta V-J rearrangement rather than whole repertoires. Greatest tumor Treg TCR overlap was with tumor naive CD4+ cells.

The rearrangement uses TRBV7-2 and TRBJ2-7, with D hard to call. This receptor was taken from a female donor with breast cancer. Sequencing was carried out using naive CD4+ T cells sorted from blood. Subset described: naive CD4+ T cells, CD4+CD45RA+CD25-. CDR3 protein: CASSTLLSEQYF. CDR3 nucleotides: TGTGCCAGCAGCACTCTACTTAGCGAGCAGTACTTC.